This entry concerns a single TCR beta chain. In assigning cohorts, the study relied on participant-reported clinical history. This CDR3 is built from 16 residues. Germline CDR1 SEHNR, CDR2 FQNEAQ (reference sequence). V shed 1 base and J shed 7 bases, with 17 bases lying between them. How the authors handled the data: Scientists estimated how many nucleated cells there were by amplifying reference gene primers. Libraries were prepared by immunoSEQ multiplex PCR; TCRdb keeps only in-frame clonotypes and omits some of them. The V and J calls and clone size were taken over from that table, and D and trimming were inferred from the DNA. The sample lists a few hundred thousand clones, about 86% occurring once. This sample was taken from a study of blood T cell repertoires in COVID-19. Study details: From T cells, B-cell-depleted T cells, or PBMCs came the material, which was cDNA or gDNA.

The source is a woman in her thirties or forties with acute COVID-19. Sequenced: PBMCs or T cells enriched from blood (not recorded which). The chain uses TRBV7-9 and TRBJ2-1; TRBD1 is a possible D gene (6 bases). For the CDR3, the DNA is TGTGCCAGCAGCTTAGGCCACAGGGACGTCGCGAATGAGCAGTTCTTC. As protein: CASSLGHRDVANEQFF.